These T cell receptor beta chains were read from a single sample in a study of blood T cell repertoires in COVID-19. The method was immunoSEQ multiplex PCR; TCRdb's version includes in-frame clones alone and lacks a portion of them. The sample lists 210,000 or so clones, approximately 87% occurring once. The sample taken for sequencing was PBMCs or T cells enriched from blood (not recorded which). These receptor sequences come from a woman in her forties or fifties in a cohort exposed to, infected with or recovered from COVID-19 (not recorded which). Each CDR3 is given with its conserved first and last residue. The D gene is left open where the match is weak. Clone size is stated in some rows and not others, as once, few, many or a class when expanded.

TRBD1 | TRBJ1-4 | 15 | . | TRBV3-1/TRBV3-2 | TGTGCCAGCAGCCTATCCGGGACAGTAAATGAAAAACTGTTTTTT | CASSLSGTVNEKLFF
TRBD1 | TRBJ2-5 | 14 | . | TRBV7-9 | TGTGCCAGCAGCACAGGGACAGGGGGAGAGACCCAGTACTTC | CASSTGTGGETQYF
. | TRBJ2-1 | 15 | . | TRBV18 | TGTGCCAGCTCACCCCCGAGCTACAGTCGCAATGAGCAGTTCTTC | CASSPPSYSRNEQFF
TRBD2 | TRBJ2-5 | 18 | few | TRBV3-1/TRBV3-2 | TGTGCCAGCAGCCAAGATAGGCCGGGGGGGCCCTGGATAGAGACCCAGTACTTC | CASSQDRPGGPWIETQYF
. | TRBJ1-5 | 13 | few | TRBV18 | TGTGCCAGCTCAGGACAGAGCAATCAGCCCCAGCATTTT | CASSGQSNQPQHF
. | TRBJ2-5 | 13 | . | TRBV28 | TGTGCCAGTAACAGGGCCAGGCAAGAGACCCAGTACTTC | CASNRARQETQYF
. | TRBJ2-3 | 15 | few | TRBV30 | TGTGCCTGGAGTGTAGGAGGGACCAGCACAGATACGCAGTATTTT | CAWSVGGTSTDTQYF
. | TRBJ2-4 | 14 | . | TRBV24-1 | TGTGCCACCAGTGATTCTTCGTTCGGAAACATTCAGTACTTC | CATSDSSFGNIQYF
TRBD1 | TRBJ2-7 | 16 | few | TRBV18 | TGTGCCAGCTCACGAGCAACCGGGACAGGGGAAGTGGGGCAGTACTTC | CASSRATGTGEVGQYF
. | TRBJ2-1 | 15 | . | TRBV30 | TGTGCCTGGAGTGACTCGCGTCTTACCTACAATGAGCAGTTCTTC | CAWSDSRLTYNEQFF
TRBD1 | TRBJ1-1 | 15 | . | TRBV5-1 | TGCGCCAGCAGCTTTCCGGGACAGGGGAACACTGAAGCTTTCTTT | CASSFPGQGNTEAFF
TRBD1 | TRBJ2-7 | 15 | . | TRBV29-1 | TGCAGCGTTGGTAGGGGTTGGGACAGTTCCTACGAGCAGTACTTC | CSVGRGWDSSYEQYF
. | TRBJ1-5 | 14 | . | TRBV10-2 | TGCGCCAGCAGTGACAGACAGGAGGATCAGCCCCAGCATTTT | CASSDRQEDQPQHF
. | TRBJ1-2 | 12 | . | TRBV5-6 | TGTGCCAGCAGCCCACCAGAGGGTGGCTACACCTTC | CASSPPEGGYTF
. | TRBJ1-1 | 16 | few | TRBV28 | TGTGCCAGCAGTTTTGGAAGGATTGGGGAGCCAGTGAAGGCTTTCTTT | CASSFGRIGEPVKAFF
. | TRBJ2-7 | 12 | . | TRBV10-2 | TGCGCCAGCGGGACATCTTCCTACGAGCAGTACTTC | CASGTSSYEQYF
TRBD2 | TRBJ2-1 | 16 | . | TRBV10-3 | TGTGCCATCAGTGAGTACGGGACTAGCGGGGCCAATGAGCAGTTCTTC | CAISEYGTSGANEQFF
. | TRBJ2-5 | 14 | . | TRBV2 | TGTGCCAGCAGTCCGAGGATAAGCGGGGAGACCCAGTACTTC | CASSPRISGETQYF
. | TRBJ1-2 | 12 | . | TRBV6-4 | TGTGCCAGCAGGAGACAGCACTATGGCTACACCTTC | CASRRQHYGYTF
TRBD1 | TRBJ2-3 | 16 | . | TRBV18 | TGTGCCAGCTCGGCCAGGGGGATCGTCCGGGTAGATACGCAGTATTTT | CASSARGIVRVDTQYF
TRBD2 | TRBJ2-1 | 12 | . | TRBV7-2 | TGTGCCAGCAGCATGGGACTACCAAAGCAGTTCTTC | CASSMGLPKQFF
. | TRBJ1-1 | 12 | . | TRBV30 | TGTGCCTGGAGTGATACAGGTCGGCGGACTTTCTTT | CAWSDTGRRTFF
. | TRBJ2-3 | 11 | . | TRBV5-6 | TGTGCCAGCAGCTTTAGAGATACGCAGTATTTT | CASSFRDTQYF
. | TRBJ2-7 | 12 | . | TRBV6-5 | TGTGCCAGCACGGCTAGTATTAACGAGCAGTACTTC | CASTASINEQYF
. | TRBJ2-5 | 14 | . | TRBV19 | TGTGCCAGTAGTGGCACAGGGAGCGTGGAGACCCAGTACTTC | CASSGTGSVETQYF
TRBD2 | TRBJ2-1 | 15 | . | TRBV9 | TGTGCCAGCAGCGTAGGAGGGACTACCTACAATGAGCAGTTCTTC | CASSVGGTTYNEQFF